The clone carrying this T cell receptor (beta chain) showed up just a few times. As yet, its antigen is unknown. As for time point: patch test 1, 2 weeks after DPC sensitization. The sample's treatment: therapeutic diphenylcyclopropenone sensitization with weekly scalp DPC. This record belongs to a study of human T cells and chemical hapten exposure. The study, taken as a whole, reports: Donors' alopecia may make their immune response differ from healthy people's. Expanded TCR counts at PT1 were positively correlated with the patch test score.

Unique molecular identifiers were linked by the library to individual cDNA molecules. Per the authors' pipeline: TCR counts had a median of around 94,000 per sample and spanned roughly 23,224 to 690,600. Each CDR3 protein gets one entry after TCRdb re-called the RACE reads with MiXCR. The V and J calls, along with clone size, are taken from TCRdb and not from the paper's own processing. The sample consists of about 340,000 distinct CDR3 sequences, under 9% of them appearing once. Germline V gene data show CDR1 as KGHSH and CDR2 as LQKENI. Trimming took 3 bases from V and 0 from J, leaving 5 bases between them. CDR3 length: 13 residues.

The sequence came from a woman under 30 with alopecia areata. Some clones in this sample may be carry-over from other donors' samples. The chain has TRBV18 and TRBJ2-5; no clear D gene. The sample here was whole blood, taken in connection with sensitization to the hapten diphenylcyclopropenone (DPC). The CDR3 is CASSPMYQETQYF. Here the CDR3 DNA reads TGTGCCAGCTCACCCATGTACCAAGAGACCCAGTACTTC.